The rows below give T cell receptor beta chains drawn from one sample of a study of STAT5B mutations in CD4+ large granular lymphocyte leukemia. Sequencing was performed with immunoSEQ multiplex PCR; in TCRdb, only in-frame clones are kept and a portion is missing. The sample lists under 40,000 clones, under 85% seen once, with about 2.1% in the top ten. Sequencing was done on a sample of CD4+ T cells from blood buffy coats. Receptors originate from a human donor in good health. The CDR3 runs from the conserved cysteine through the conserved F or W. D genes are given only for firm matches. Size tells how often a clone was seen (once, few, many) or the class of an expanded clone, and some rows leave it out.

V,size,D,J,DNA,CDR3
TRBV5-8,-,TRBD1,TRBJ2-3,TGTGCCAGCAGCCCCCGACAGGGATCCACAGATACGCAGTATTTT,CASSPRQGSTDTQYF
TRBV7-8,-,-,TRBJ1-4,TGTGCCAGCAGCTTAGATAGGGGAGAGAATGAAAAACTGTTTTTT,CASSLDRGENEKLFF
TRBV29-1,-,-,TRBJ1-1,TGCAGCGTGGGTGGGACGGCGAACACTGAAGCTTTCTTT,CSVGGTANTEAFF
TRBV7-3,-,-,TRBJ1-1,TGTGCCAGCAGCACCGGACCGGGCAATGAAGCTTTCTTT,CASSTGPGNEAFF
TRBV30,-,-,TRBJ1-5,TGTGCCTGGAGTGAAGGGACGGGCCTGGCCCAGCATTTT,CAWSEGTGLAQHF
TRBV30,-,-,TRBJ1-4,TGTGCCTGGAGAAAGCCCGACCCGCGCTCTAATGAAAAACTGTTTTTT,CAWRKPDPRSNEKLFF
TRBV19,-,TRBD2,TRBJ2-1,TGTGCCAGTAGTATAGGCCAGCGGGGGTTCAAAAATGAGCAGTTCTTC,CASSIGQRGFKNEQFF
TRBV7-2,-,-,TRBJ1-1,TGTGCCAGCAGCTCCCCGGGGGCGCAGCATGAAGCTTTCTTT,CASSSPGAQHEAFF
TRBV30,few,TRBD2,TRBJ2-7,TGTGCCTGGATCGGGAGGGCTAGCGGGACCGGCGAGCAGTACTTC,CAWIGRASGTGEQYF
TRBV5-1,-,-,TRBJ1-1,TGCGCCAGCAGCTCTGCATTGAACACTGAAGCTTTCTTT,CASSSALNTEAFF
TRBV12-5,-,-,TRBJ1-3,TGTGCTAGTGGTTTGACGGGTTCACAAGATTTCAACTCTGGAAACACCATATATTTT,CASGLTGSQDFNSGNTIYF
TRBV7-1,-,-,TRBJ2-6,TGTGCCAGCAGCGGCATGCAACGAGGACAAAGTCGGGCCAACGTCCTGACTTTC,CASSGMQRGQSRANVLTF
TRBV5-1,-,TRBD1,TRBJ1-1,TGCGCCAGCAGCGGGACAGGGGGCTCGGAAGCTTTCTTT,CASSGTGGSEAFF
TRBV5-1,-,-,TRBJ1-2,TGCGCCAGCAGCTTGGACCGACCCGGGGACTATGGCTACACCTTC,CASSLDRPGDYGYTF
TRBV6-5,-,-,TRBJ1-5,TGTGCCAGCAGCCTTCTTGACAATCAGCCCCAGCATTTT,CASSLLDNQPQHF
TRBV30,-,-,TRBJ1-1,TGTGCCTGGACCTTATCCGGACTTTTGGGGGCTTTCTTT,CAWTLSGLLGAFF
TRBV6-6,-,-,TRBJ2-5,TGTGCCAGCACGGGCGGAGTCCAAGAGACCCAGTACTTC,CASTGGVQETQYF
TRBV28,-,-,TRBJ1-4,TGTGCCAGCAGTTTATGGTCCGATGAAAAACTGTTTTTT,CASSLWSDEKLFF
TRBV28,-,TRBD1,TRBJ2-7,TGTGCCGCGGCGACAGGGGGCCCTTCCTACGAGCAGTACTTC,CAAATGGPSYEQYF
TRBV5-4,-,-,TRBJ2-1,TGTGCCAGCAGCTTGACCCCGACACACAATGAGCAGTTCTTC,CASSLTPTHNEQFF
TRBV5-6,-,-,TRBJ2-3,TGTGCCAGCAGCTTTATGGGTGCTGCGCAGTATTTT,CASSFMGAAQYF
TRBV28,-,TRBD1,TRBJ2-2,TGTGCCAGCAGGGAAGACAGGGCGAACACCGGGGAGCTGTTTTTT,CASREDRANTGELFF
TRBV27,-,TRBD2,TRBJ2-3,TGTGCCAGCAGTTTATCGGATATAGCGGGGGTGTATACGCAGTATTTT,CASSLSDIAGVYTQYF
TRBV2,-,-,TRBJ2-1,TGTGCCAGCAGTGAGGACCGCAGCTCCTACAATGAGCAGTTCTTC,CASSEDRSSYNEQFF
TRBV5-1,-,-,TRBJ2-7,TGCGCCAGCAGCTTTGGGGGGCAGGGTTCGGCCGAGCAGTACTTC,CASSFGGQGSAEQYF
TRBV10-1,-,-,TRBJ2-3,TGCGCCAGCGGTCACGGGGGTAGCACAGATACGCAGTATTTT,CASGHGGSTDTQYF
TRBV4-2,few,-,TRBJ1-2,TGTGCCAGCAGCCACCAATCCGGCTATGGCTACACCTTC,CASSHQSGYGYTF
TRBV4-2,-,TRBD2,TRBJ2-2,TGTGCCAGCAGCGCAAGCACTAGCGGGGGATCCGGGGAGCTGTTTTTT,CASSASTSGGSGELFF
TRBV27,once,TRBD2,TRBJ2-7,TGTGCCAGCCACTCGCCCCGTTCAAGCGGGAGGGCCTACGAGCAGTACTTC,CASHSPRSSGRAYEQYF
TRBV4-1,-,TRBD2,TRBJ2-1,TGCGCCAGCAGCCTCAAAGCGGGGGGAGACAATGAGCAGTTCTTC,CASSLKAGGDNEQFF
TRBV7-8,-,-,TRBJ2-7,TGTGCCAGCAGCTTAGGAGAGGCAGTCATGGGCGAGCAGTACTTC,CASSLGEAVMGEQYF
TRBV15,-,TRBD1,TRBJ1-1,TGTGCCACCAGCAGAGATCGTCTGACAGGGGGGGATTCTTTCTTT,CATSRDRLTGGDSFF
TRBV21-1,once,-,TRBJ2-1,TGTGCCAGCAGCCTGCTCGGTTTCCGGACAGGCTACAATGAGCAGTTCTTC,CASSLLGFRTGYNEQFF
TRBV29-1,-,-,TRBJ1-1,TGCAGCGTTGAAGATACGACAACCGGCCTGATGCACACTGAAGCTTTCTTT,CSVEDTTTGLMHTEAFF
TRBV6-5,-,-,TRBJ1-3,TGTGCCAGCAGTTACTCGATGGGGTTGGGAAACACCATATATTTT,CASSYSMGLGNTIYF
TRBV5-1,-,TRBD2,TRBJ2-3,TGCGCCAGCAGCCCCGATGCGGGGGTCACAGATACGCAGTATTTT,CASSPDAGVTDTQYF
TRBV19,-,-,TRBJ1-1,TGTGCCAGTAGGAGGGCCTTCACTGAAGCTTTCTTT,CASRRAFTEAFF
TRBV10-3,few,TRBD2,TRBJ2-7,TGTGCCATCAGTGAGGGAGGGAGGGACGAGCAGTACTTC,CAISEGGRDEQYF
TRBV9,-,TRBD1,TRBJ2-7,TGTGCCAGCAGCGCAGGTATGGGACAGGGGGCGACCGAGCAGTACTTC,CASSAGMGQGATEQYF
TRBV5-1,once,TRBD2,TRBJ2-1,TGCGCCAGCAGCGAAACCCGTACTAGCGGAGTCACCTACAATGAGCAGTTCTTC,CASSETRTSGVTYNEQFF
TRBV19,once,-,TRBJ1-4,TGTGCCAGTAGTTCAAGCAGGACTAATGAAAAACTGTTTTTT,CASSSSRTNEKLFF
TRBV4-1,-,TRBD2,TRBJ2-1,TGCGCCAGCAGCCCTCGGGGTAGCGGGGGGGCAAGGCAGTTCTTC,CASSPRGSGGARQFF
TRBV5-1,-,-,TRBJ1-2,TGCGCCAGCAGCCCTGAGATAAGGCTCCTTAACTATGGCTACACCTTC,CASSPEIRLLNYGYTF
TRBV6-6,-,-,TRBJ1-5,TGTGCCAGCAGGAAGGAAAGAGGGAATCAGCCCCAGCATTTT,CASRKERGNQPQHF
TRBV6-6,-,TRBD1,TRBJ1-1,TGTGCCAGCAGTTACTCAGGGGGCGCGGGGAACACTGAAGCTTTCTTT,CASSYSGGAGNTEAFF
TRBV4-2,few,-,TRBJ1-3,TGTGCCAGCAGCCAAGAATTGGGGACCTCTGGGCTGATCAACTCTGGAAACACCATATATTTT,CASSQELGTSGLINSGNTIYF
TRBV5-1,-,-,TRBJ2-1,TGCGCCAGCAGCTTGGTCCCCCAGGCCAACAATGAGCAGTTCTTC,CASSLVPQANNEQFF
TRBV7-3,few,-,TRBJ1-1,TGTGCCAGCAGCTTAGGGGGACTAGGAAACACTGAAGCTTTCTTT,CASSLGGLGNTEAFF
TRBV6-5,-,TRBD1,TRBJ1-5,TGTGCCAGCAGAAAACAGGGGGGGAGCAATCAGCCCCAGCATTTT,CASRKQGGSNQPQHF
TRBV25-1,-,-,TRBJ1-1,TGTGCCAGTAGTAGGATGAACACTGAAGCTTTCTTT,CASSRMNTEAFF
TRBV7-2,-,TRBD2,TRBJ2-1,TGTGCCAGCAGCTTAGCGGGGACTAGCGGGGGCTATGAGCAGTTCTTC,CASSLAGTSGGYEQFF
TRBV7-2,-,-,TRBJ2-2,TGTGCCAGCAGCTTTCCGGGACACCAACCCGGGGAGCTGTTTTTT,CASSFPGHQPGELFF
TRBV6-1,-,-,TRBJ2-5,TGTGCCAGCAGTGATTCGGACAGACGGTACCAAGAGACCCAGTACTTC,CASSDSDRRYQETQYF
TRBV6-5,-,-,TRBJ2-5,TGTGCCAGTTCCAGGGGCTTCGAAGAGACCCAGTACTTC,CASSRGFEETQYF
TRBV19,-,-,TRBJ1-1,TGTGCCAGTAGTGTTTATAAGGGGAATCAGGGCACTGAAGCTTTCTTT,CASSVYKGNQGTEAFF
TRBV7-9,once,TRBD1,TRBJ1-2,TGTGCCAGCAGCTTAGTAGGGGGCGGTCTTGGCTACACCTTC,CASSLVGGGLGYTF
TRBV5-1,few,-,TRBJ2-7,TGCGCCAGCAGCCTCTCAGTCAGCGGCGAGCAGTACTTC,CASSLSVSGEQYF
TRBV7-2,-,-,TRBJ1-2,TGTGCCAGCAGCACGGGACCGCAAGCTAACTATGGCTACACCTTC,CASSTGPQANYGYTF
TRBV28,-,-,TRBJ1-1,TGTGCCAGCAGTCCTACACGGCCCGGGGGCACTGAAGCTTTCTTT,CASSPTRPGGTEAFF